This is a list of T cell receptor beta chains from one sample in a study of blood T cell repertoires in COVID-19. TCRdb's copy holds only in-frame clones and misses some; the assay was immunoSEQ multiplex PCR. The sample shows 200,000 or so clones, about 86% of them seen only once. Material for sequencing was PBMCs or T cells enriched from blood (not recorded which). Receptor source: a woman in her thirties or forties with acute COVID-19. CDR3s include the opening cysteine and the closing phenylalanine or tryptophan. A D gene is named only where the DNA matches it firmly. The size field is filled for only some rows; it gives once, few, many or a size class.

CDR3 DNA | CDR3 protein | V gene | D gene | clone size | J gene
TGTGCCAGCAGTGAAATGTCGGCGGGAGCGCTATACGAGCAGTACTTC | CASSEMSAGALYEQYF | TRBV6-1 | TRBD2 | - | TRBJ2-7
TGTGCCAGCAGGGACACAAGGGCGGAAGCTTTCTTT | CASRDTRAEAFF | TRBV27 | - | - | TRBJ1-1
TGCGCCAGCAGAGGGACAACAAACTCCTACAATGAGCAGTTCTTC | CASRGTTNSYNEQFF | TRBV4-1 | - | once | TRBJ2-1
TGTGCCAGCAGTTTCAACAGGGGCCAGGGCTACACCTTC | CASSFNRGQGYTF | TRBV27 | TRBD1 | - | TRBJ1-2
TGTGCCAGCAGCCAAGAGCGGACAGGGGCGAGAGGAAGGGAGACCCAGTACTTC | CASSQERTGARGRETQYF | TRBV14 | TRBD1 | - | TRBJ2-5
TGTGCCAGCTCAACCGGGACACGAGACTATGGCTACACCTTC | CASSTGTRDYGYTF | TRBV18 | - | - | TRBJ1-2
TGTGCCAGCAGCTTTATCCCGGGACTAGCGGGCCCTCGCTCCCCCTACGAGCAGTACTTC | CASSFIPGLAGPRSPYEQYF | TRBV12-1 | - | once | TRBJ2-7
TGTGCCAGCAGGACACAGACAGGAAACACTGAAGCTTTCTTT | CASRTQTGNTEAFF | TRBV2 | - | - | TRBJ1-1
TGTGCCACCAGTGTCTGGGGGGACAGGGGGAATGAGCAGTTCTTC | CATSVWGDRGNEQFF | TRBV24-1 | TRBD1 | - | TRBJ2-1
TGTGCCAGCAGTTTTAGGGGACAGAGGGAAGCTTTCTTT | CASSFRGQREAFF | TRBV28 | TRBD1 | - | TRBJ1-1
TGTGCCAGCGGGAGATACGGTGGCTACACCTTC | CASGRYGGYTF | TRBV25-1 | - | - | TRBJ1-2
TGTGCCAGCAGTCCCCGGAGTAGTGGGTACGAGCAGTACTTC | CASSPRSSGYEQYF | TRBV28 | - | - | TRBJ2-7
TGTGCCAGCAGCCAAGTACAGGAGTACGAGCAGTACTTC | CASSQVQEYEQYF | TRBV4-2 | - | - | TRBJ2-7
TGTGCCAGCAGCTACCACCGGACAGGGGTGGGCTATGGCTACACCTTC | CASSYHRTGVGYGYTF | TRBV7-8 | TRBD1 | - | TRBJ1-2
TGCAGCGTCGTACTCGGACAGGGTGGAAACATTCAGTACTTC | CSVVLGQGGNIQYF | TRBV29-1 | TRBD1 | few | TRBJ2-4
TGCAGCGTTGGTAGAACGGGCGGGATTGCTTTCTTT | CSVGRTGGIAFF | TRBV29-1 | - | - | TRBJ1-1
TGTGCCAGCAGAACCCGACTAGGCCTCGATACGCAGTATTTT | CASRTRLGLDTQYF | TRBV6-6 | - | once | TRBJ2-3
TGTGCCAGCAGTCGGAGCGGGGCGACCCAAGAGACCCAGTACTTC | CASSRSGATQETQYF | TRBV11-3 | TRBD2 | - | TRBJ2-5
TGTGCCTGGGACCGCGGGAGTGGAGGAAATGAGCAGTTCTTC | CAWDRGSGGNEQFF | TRBV30 | TRBD2 | once | TRBJ2-1
TGCGCCAGCAGCTTGGACCCTCTCGGGAATAGCAATCAGCCCCAGCATTTT | CASSLDPLGNSNQPQHF | TRBV5-1 | - | few | TRBJ1-5
TGTGCCAGCAGCGTTGGTCGGGTGAACACTGAAGCTTTCTTT | CASSVGRVNTEAFF | TRBV6-5 | - | once | TRBJ1-1
TGTGCCAGCAGTCCCCTCGGGGAGGGCCTGAATGAGCAGTTCTTC | CASSPLGEGLNEQFF | TRBV27 | TRBD2 | - | TRBJ2-1
TGTGCCAGCAGTGCCGACAGGACAGTTAACTATGGCTACACCTTC | CASSADRTVNYGYTF | TRBV25-1 | - | - | TRBJ1-2
TGTGCCAGCAGCGGTCAGCCCCAGCATTTT | CASSGQPQHF | TRBV28 | - | - | TRBJ1-5
TGTGCCAGCAATAACAGGGGGGGCACAGATACGCAGTATTTT | CASNNRGGTDTQYF | TRBV6-5 | TRBD1 | - | TRBJ2-3
TGTGCCAGCAGCTATTCCTTGATGGCGGGAGGCACCTACAATGAGCAGTTCTTC | CASSYSLMAGGTYNEQFF | TRBV5-6 | TRBD2 | - | TRBJ2-1
TGTGCCAGCAGCCTCCCCGGGCAGGGGGCGGTCGACTATGGCTACACCTTC | CASSLPGQGAVDYGYTF | TRBV16 | TRBD1 | - | TRBJ1-2